These 11 T cell receptor beta chains were sequenced from one sample in a study of regulatory T cells in long-lasting Graves disease. Researchers made TCR beta libraries by using iRepertoire HTBI primers and running Arm-PCR on CDR3 regions. MiXCR, applied by TCRdb to the multiplex PCR reads, yields one record per CDR3 protein. In the table there are approximately 350,000 distinct CDR3 sequences, roughly 25% of which are singletons. Time point defined: persistent/refractory GD, antithyroid drugs over 5 years with positive TRAb. Researchers made the TCR library from RNA that was extracted from PBMCs. Sequenced material: peripheral blood mononuclear cells (PBMCs), taken when the disease was refractory, from a patient treated with antithyroid drugs. These receptor sequences come from a woman between 35 and 50 years old with Graves disease.

This clonotype was recorded at least ten times. The chain couples TRBV12-3 or TRBV12-4 to TRBJ2-4; 9 bases line up with TRBD2. The J call is in doubt because the DNA end fits TRBJ2-5 better. The CDR3 runs 14 residues. Written as DNA, the CDR3 is TGTGCCAGCAGCCCCCCCGCGACTAGCGGGACCCAGTACTTC. Protein product: CASSPPATSGTQYF.

This clonotype appeared many times. The chain has TRBV6-1 and TRBJ2-7, with TRBD1 as a possible D gene (6 bases). The CDR3 extends over 15 amino acids. The V gene lost 6 bases and the J gene lost 1 base, with 16 bases spanning the gap. Germline lookup yields CDR1 MNHNS and CDR2 SASEGT. The DNA of the CDR3 is TGTGCCAGCAGCCCATCCCCGGACAGTTCCTACGAGCAGTACTTC. It specifies CASSPSPDSSYEQYF.

This clonotype was observed a few times. The chain uses TRBV6-5 and TRBJ2-7; TRBD2 matches 12 bases. Trimming cost V 2 bases and J 7 bases; bases outside gene matches: 15. Germline CDR1 reads MNHEY; CDR2 reads SVGAGI. The CDR3 length is 18 residues. The CDR3 protein is CASSYIIGRLAGGLEQYF. The CDR3 region has the DNA TGTGCCAGCAGTTACATCATCGGTCGTCTAGCGGGAGGGTTAGAGCAGTACTTC.

The chain recombines TRBV20-1 with TRBJ2-7, with TRBD1 matching 7 bases. V dropped 6 bases and J dropped 5; count of bases not matched to a gene: 19. CDR3 length: 16 amino acids. Germline V gives CDR1 DFQATT, CDR2 SNEGSKA (reference sequence). This CDR3 is CSADELGGEEVNEQYF. The CDR3 DNA reads as TGCAGTGCAGACGAGTTAGGGGGCGAAGAGGTCAACGAGCAGTACTTC.

This clonotype has just a few counts. The rearrangement joins TRBV7-9 to TRBJ2-1; TRBD2 might be the D (6 bases). Germline lookup yields CDR1 SEHNR and CDR2 FQNEAQ (reference sequence). The CDR3 is made up of 16 amino acids. Trimming cost V 5 bases and J 7 bases, with 21 bases left between them. The CDR3 region has the DNA TGTGCCAGCAGCCAGACTAGTCCCTTCGGTGGGAATGAGCAGTTCTTC. Protein: CASSQTSPFGGNEQFF. Variable domain in full (rest from reference TRBV7-9 and TRBJ2-1): DTGVSQNPRHKITKRGQNVTFRCDPISEHNRLYWYRQTLGQGPEFLTYFQNEAQLEKSRLLSDRFSAERPKGSFSTLEIQRTEQGDSAMYLCASSQTSPFGGNEQFFGPGTRLTVL.

This clonotype has at least ten counts. CDR3 DNA: TGTGCCAGCAGTCCCAGGGCGAGTGGAGCTTTCTTT. Its translation: CASSPRASGAFF. V gene TRBV28 combines with J gene TRBJ1-1, with a possible D match to TRBD1 (5 bases). V lost 5 bases and J 10 bases, leaving 14 bases between the germline ends. The length of the CDR3 is 12 residues. Germline assignment: CDR1 MDHEN and CDR2 SYDVKM.

The J gene is TRBJ2-2, the V gene TRBV3-1; D not certain. This CDR3 region has 18 residues. The germline V gene encodes CDR1 LGHDT and CDR2 YNNKEL (reference sequence). The ends were cut back, 1 base at V and 3 bases at J, with 18 bases in the middle. CDR3 nucleotides: TGTGCCAGCAGCCAAGCCAGCGCCCCGTCCAAGGACACCGGGGAGCTGTTTTTT. It yields the protein CASSQASAPSKDTGELFF.

As to this clonotype: This could be a read error, since a much larger clone is one nucleotide away. This chain links TRBV28 with TRBJ1-1, with a tentative D call TRBD1 (6 bases). CDR1 MDHEN and CDR2 SYDVKM come from the germline V gene. CDR3 length: 18 amino acids. CDR3 DNA: TGTGCCAGCAGTTTTTTGTTGGTGGCAGGGGAACCGAACGCTGAAGCTTTCTTT. Translating gives CASSFLLVAGEPNAEAFF.

This clonotype was found many times. This chain uses TRBV20-1 with TRBJ1-1, with a tentative D call TRBD1 (6 bases). The CDR3 covers 14 residues. Germline assignment: CDR1 DFQATT and CDR2 SNEGSKA (reference sequence). Deletions cut 3 bases from V and 1 base from J, with 12 bases between. The CDR3 DNA reads as TGCAGTGCTAGGTTTCACAGGGCGAACACTGAAGCTTTCTTT. Translation: CSARFHRANTEAFF.

Many counts were recorded for this clonotype. CDR3 DNA: TGTGCCAGCACTCCCGGGACAGGGATCTCACCCCTCCACTTT. Residues: CASTPGTGISPLHF. The rearrangement joins TRBV28 to TRBJ1-6; 9 bases match TRBD1. Germline assignment: CDR1 MDHEN and CDR2 SYDVKM. V was pared by 7 bases and J by 10 bases, with 8 bases of the junction left unmatched. CDR3 length: 14 residues.

The chain has TRBV6-1 and TRBJ2-7; D is uncertain. This CDR3 contains 12 residues. Looked up from germline, CDR1 is MNHNS and CDR2 is SASEGT. V lost 6 bases and J lost 3, with 9 bases in between. The CDR3 reads CASSRGRYEQYF. CDR3 bases: TGTGCCAGCAGCCGTGGACGCTACGAGCAGTACTTC.